This is a list of T cell receptor beta chains from one sample in a study of blood T cell repertoires in COVID-19. Sequencing used immunoSEQ multiplex PCR; TCRdb keeps in-frame clones, though not all of them. This table holds approximately 400,000 clones, around 90% found once. The specimen was PBMCs or T cells enriched from blood (not recorded which). The receptor source for this set is a woman in her late teens or twenties who had recovered from COVID-19. Both conserved end residues are part of each CDR3. D genes are given only for firm matches. Clone size, where shown, is once, few, many, or a class for clones that have expanded.

clone size | D gene | J gene | V gene | CDR3 protein | CDR3 DNA
- | - | TRBJ2-3 | TRBV24-1 | CATSGRGRQITDTQYF | TGTGCCACCAGTGGGAGGGGACGGCAAATCACAGATACGCAGTATTTT
- | - | TRBJ1-1 | TRBV6-5 | CASSRQNTEAFF | TGTGCCAGCAGCCGACAAAACACTGAAGCTTTCTTT
- | - | TRBJ1-2 | TRBV19 | CASSIIREAGYTF | TGTGCCAGTAGTATAATAAGGGAGGCTGGCTACACCTTC
- | - | TRBJ1-4 | TRBV30 | CAWSVGGDANEKLFF | TGTGCCTGGAGTGTCGGCGGGGATGCTAATGAAAAACTGTTTTTT
- | - | TRBJ1-2 | TRBV6-5 | CATRDSPPGLSGYTF | TGTGCCACTCGGGACTCCCCCCCCGGGTTGTCCGGCTACACCTTC
- | TRBD1 | TRBJ2-4 | TRBV7-2 | CACRDRGSNIQYF | TGTGCCTGCCGGGACAGGGGCTCCAACATTCAGTACTTC
- | - | TRBJ1-1 | TRBV10-3 | CAISPGTITEAFF | TGTGCCATCAGCCCCGGGACAATCACTGAAGCTTTCTTT
- | TRBD1 | TRBJ1-5 | TRBV12-3/TRBV12-4 | CATADRGNQPQHF | TGTGCCACCGCTGACAGGGGCAATCAGCCCCAGCATTTT
- | TRBD1 | TRBJ1-6 | TRBV27 | CASTLDRGGNSPLHF | TGTGCCAGCACCTTGGACAGGGGAGGTAATTCACCCCTCCACTTT
- | - | TRBJ1-1 | TRBV30 | CAWSEGRGAEAFF | TGTGCCTGGAGCGAGGGGAGGGGCGCTGAAGCTTTCTTT
- | - | TRBJ1-2 | TRBV27 | CASSPGVGGRPYGYTF | TGTGCCAGCAGTCCCGGGGTGGGGGGGCGCCCCTATGGCTACACCTTC
- | TRBD1 | TRBJ1-1 | TRBV6-6 | CASSPQGAGTEAFF | TGTGCCAGCAGTCCTCAGGGGGCTGGGACTGAAGCTTTCTTT
- | - | TRBJ1-1 | TRBV7-9 | CASSRPGSGTNTEAFF | TGTGCCAGCAGTCGGCCAGGGTCGGGTACGAACACTGAAGCTTTCTTT
- | - | TRBJ1-2 | TRBV19 | CASTEPPGFGGYTF | TGTGCCAGTACCGAACCCCCCGGGTTTGGTGGCTACACCTTC
- | TRBD1 | TRBJ1-2 | TRBV11-1 | CASSLEGRTGAGYTF | TGTGCCAGCAGCCTAGAGGGCCGGACAGGGGCTGGCTACACCTTC
- | TRBD1 | TRBJ1-5 | TRBV27 | CASRGQGNQPQHF | TGTGCCAGCAGGGGACAGGGCAATCAGCCCCAGCATTTT
few | - | TRBJ1-1 | TRBV4-1 | CASSQDPGMNTEAFF | TGCGCCAGCAGCCAAGATCCGGGGATGAACACTGAAGCTTTCTTT
few | TRBD1 | TRBJ1-1 | TRBV5-1 | CASSADRGIGEAFF | TGCGCCAGCAGCGCTGACAGGGGGATCGGTGAAGCTTTCTTT
- | - | TRBJ1-3 | TRBV5-4 | CASSLGAGASLVSGNTIYF | TGTGCCAGCAGCTTGGGCGCGGGGGCCAGTCTCGTCTCTGGAAACACCATATATTTT
- | - | TRBJ1-1 | TRBV30 | CAWTRGRNTEAFF | TGTGCCTGGACGAGGGGGAGGAACACTGAAGCTTTCTTT
- | - | TRBJ1-6 | TRBV6-6 | CASSPGSNSPLHF | TGTGCCAGCAGTCCAGGCTCAAATTCACCCCTCCACTTT
once | - | TRBJ1-4 | TRBV3-1/TRBV3-2 | CASSQGIGVYNEKLFF | TGTGCCAGCAGCCAAGGAATTGGAGTCTATAATGAAAAACTGTTTTTT
- | - | TRBJ2-4 | TRBV7-5 | CARSLSRRRGEGLTKNIQYF | TGTGCCAGAAGCCTCTCTCGTAGAAGGGGGGAGGGTTTGACCAAAAACATTCAGTACTTC
- | - | TRBJ1-2 | TRBV19 | CASRILGLGYTF | TGTGCCAGTAGGATACTGGGCCTTGGCTACACCTTC
- | TRBD1 | TRBJ1-2 | TRBV5-3 | CARSETRDRGRLYSYGYTF | TGTGCCAGAAGCGAAACGCGCGACAGGGGGCGCTTGTATTCTTATGGCTACACCTTC
- | TRBD2 | TRBJ2-1 | TRBV7-3 | CASSLTLAGGNEQFF | TGTGCCAGCAGCTTAACGCTAGCGGGGGGGAATGAGCAGTTCTTC
- | TRBD1 | TRBJ1-1 | TRBV30 | CAWATGFNTEAFF | TGTGCCTGGGCGACAGGGTTTAACACTGAAGCTTTCTTT
- | - | TRBJ1-5 | TRBV3-1/TRBV3-2 | CASSQRGLSNQPQHF | TGTGCCAGCAGCCAGAGAGGGCTCAGCAATCAGCCCCAGCATTTT
- | TRBD2 | TRBJ2-3 | TRBV28 | CASSSPSGLAGASGTDTQYF | TGTGCCAGCAGTTCCCCATCCGGACTAGCGGGGGCATCTGGCACAGATACGCAGTATTTT
- | - | TRBJ2-3 | TRBV9 | CASSVDPAAETHTDTQYF | TGTGCCAGCAGCGTAGACCCTGCGGCAGAGACTCACACAGATACGCAGTATTTT
- | TRBD1 | TRBJ1-2 | TRBV6-5 | CASSRDRDNYGYTF | TGTGCCAGCTCCCGGGACAGGGACAACTATGGCTACACCTTC
once | - | TRBJ1-2 | TRBV9 | CASSVGLLGYTF | TGTGCCAGCAGCGTAGGGCTGCTTGGCTACACCTTC
- | TRBD1 | TRBJ1-2 | TRBV6-5 | CASRLGTGAGYTF | TGTGCCAGCAGACTTGGGACAGGGGCTGGCTACACCTTC